These 27 T cell receptor beta chains came from one sample sequenced in a study of radiotherapy plus CTLA-4 blockade in lung cancer (dated by TCRdb to the late 2010s). Library method: the immunoSEQ multiplex PCR assay. Imported from immuneACCESS, the table was reduced by TCRdb to in-frame sequences with V and J called. These copies leave out some clones; in studies compared against another copy, an unresolved V gene accounts for under half, and the cause of the remainder is not known. The sample table contains approximately 52,000 clones; only one count was recorded for 79% of them. About 8% of the sample goes to the ten largest clones. The material sequenced was peripheral blood, taken from a patient treated with radiotherapy plus ipilimumab. The receptors come from a human donor with non-small cell lung cancer who had a complete response to radiotherapy plus ipilimumab.

This chain connects TRBV9 to TRBJ2-7; D is ambiguous. CDR1 is SGDLS and CDR2 is YYNGEE in the germline V gene. V lost 2 bases, J lost 1 base, and 7 bases lay in between. The CDR3 runs 13 residues. The CDR3 reads CASSVDTSYEQYF. CDR3 DNA: TGTGCCAGCAGCGTTGACACTTCCTACGAGCAGTACTTC.

The CDR3 DNA is TGTGCCAGCAGCTCAAGCTTTCGCACAGATACGCAGTATTTT. It is translated as CASSSSFRTDTQYF. This rearrangement joins TRBV7-2 to TRBJ2-3; D call uncertain. The V gene's germline CDR1 is SGHTA and CDR2 FQGNSA. V shed 4 bases and J shed 1 base, with 9 bases lying between them. CDR3 length equals 14 residues.

This clone has just one count. The CDR3 loop reads CASSYSAGGYQETQYF. The CDR3 DNA reads TGTGCCAGCAGTTACTCGGCTGGCGGTTACCAAGAGACCCAGTACTTC. The genes are TRBV6-5 and TRBJ2-5; D uncertain. The CDR3 has 16 amino acids. Trimming pared 0 bases from V and 0 bases from J, leaving 11 bases between. The V gene's germline CDR1 is MNHEY and CDR2 SVGAGI.

V usage is TRBV30 and J usage is TRBJ2-7; TRBD2 aligns across 10 bases. Losses at the gene ends were 3 bases for V and 3 bases for J; bases not matched to a gene: 5. The length of the CDR3 is 14 residues. Germline V gene sequence: CDR1 GTSNPN, CDR2 SVGIG (reference sequence). The CDR3 DNA reads TGTGCCTGGAGGAGCGGGGGGGCCATCTACGAGCAGTACTTC. Its protein product is CAWRSGGAIYEQYF.

This rearrangement joins TRBV18 to TRBJ1-5; the D is unclear. Germline CDR1 reads KGHSH; CDR2 reads LQKENI. CDR3 length equals 13 residues. V lost 1 base and J lost 5, with 6 bases in between. CDR3 loop: CASSPLSDQPQHF. CDR3 in DNA: TGTGCCAGCTCACCACTTAGTGATCAGCCCCAGCATTTT.

The V call is TRBV4-1, the J call TRBJ2-7, with 11 bases fitting TRBD1. V dropped 4 bases and J dropped 3; count of bases not matched to a gene: 5. In germline, CDR1 is MGHRA, CDR2 YSYEKL. The CDR3 contains 15 residues. In nucleotides, the CDR3 is TGCGCCAGCAGCCCCTCCGGGACAGGGGGCTACGAGCAGTACTTC. Translation: CASSPSGTGGYEQYF.

This rearrangement joins TRBV11-2 to TRBJ2-5, with D possibly matching TRBD2 (5 bases). The DNA end is more similar to TRBJ2-7, so the J call may be wrong. The CDR3 sequence is 14 residues long. Germline-derived CDR1 and CDR2 are SGHAT and FQNNGV. This CDR3 is CASSSPTPTSEQYF. The CDR3 DNA sequence: TGTGCCAGCAGCTCTCCGACTCCCACTAGCGAGCAGTACTTC.

The chain employs TRBV5-1 and TRBJ2-3; D is unresolved. Per germline, CDR1 SGHRS and CDR2 YFSETQ. The CDR3 length is 14 residues. The V end lost 0 bases, the J end lost 2 bases, and 7 bases lay between the germline ends. CDR3: CASSLGQDTDTQYF. CDR3 nucleotide sequence: TGCGCCAGCAGCTTGGGGCAGGACACAGATACGCAGTATTTT.

This chain joins TRBV29-1 and TRBJ2-2; 9 positions agree with TRBD1. This CDR3 region has 19 residues. V was clipped by 4 bases and J by 4 bases; unmatched bases: 19. Germline V gene lookup returns CDR1 SQVTM and CDR2 ANQGSEA. For the CDR3, the DNA is TGCAGCGTTGCCGTAAACTTCCCCTCCGGGACAGGGCCCACCGGGGAGCTGTTTTTT. It translates to CSVAVNFPSGTGPTGELFF.

The chain combines TRBV5-1 with TRBJ2-5, with 7 bases identical to TRBD1. The better agreement between TRBJ2-7 and the DNA end casts doubt on the J call. The germline V gene has CDR1 SGHRS and CDR2 YFSETQ. The CDR3 consists of 14 residues. CDR3 in amino acids: CASSLGTGVYEQYF. CDR3 bases: TGCGCCAGCAGCTTGGGGACAGGAGTCTACGAGCAGTACTTC.

This clone was observed a few times. This sequence joins TRBV4-3 and TRBJ2-5; 7 bases align to TRBD2. The CDR3 has 15 amino acids. V was pared by 0 bases and J by 7 bases, with 8 bases of the junction left unmatched. From germline, CDR1 is LGHNA and CDR2 YSLEER. CDR3 in DNA: TGCGCCAGCAGCCAAGATTTTGGGACTAAAGGGACCCAGTACTTC. It codes for CASSQDFGTKGTQYF.

Concerning this clone itself: The junction differs from germline at one of its ends, possibly a read error. V gene TRBV5-6 combines with J gene TRBJ1-2, with D possibly TRBD1 on 5 matching bases. The CDR3 is 15 amino acids. Germline CDR1 and CDR2: SGHDT and YYEEEE. The CDR3: CAGSFLTEANYGYTF. CDR3 sequence (DNA): TGTGCCGGCAGCTTCCTGACAGAAGCTAACTATGGCTACACCTTC.

The CDR3 region has the DNA TGCGCCAGCAGCCGGGGACAGTCGGGAATCTACGAGCAGTACTTC. The encoded protein is CASSRGQSGIYEQYF. This chain joins TRBV5-1 and TRBJ2-7; 7 nucleotides align to TRBD1. Looked up from germline, CDR1 is SGHRS and CDR2 is YFSETQ. V trimming: 4 bases; J trimming: 3 bases; junction bases outside the gene matches: 10. The length of the CDR3 is 15 residues.

The chain recombines TRBV25-1 with TRBJ1-4; 7 nucleotides line up with TRBD1. This CDR3 contains 14 residues. V dropped 3 bases and J dropped 7; count of bases not matched to a gene: 5. Per the germline V gene, CDR1 is MGHDK and CDR2 is SYGVNS. CDR3 DNA: TGTGCCAGCAGTGATTGGGACAGACGTGAAAAACTGTTTTTT. Its translation is CASSDWDRREKLFF.

V is TRBV6-5 and J is TRBJ2-7, with no clear D. CDR3 length: 15 residues. With 0 bases removed from V and 3 bases from J, the gap between germline ends came to 12 bases. The germline CDR1 and CDR2 sequences are MNHEY and SVGAGI. CDR3 in DNA: TGTGCCAGCAGTTACTCGAATACAGCACACTACGAGCAGTACTTC. Translating gives CASSYSNTAHYEQYF.

This chain connects TRBV2 to TRBJ2-1; 15 nucleotides agree with TRBD2. Germline V gives CDR1 SNHLY, CDR2 FYNNEI. CDR3 length: 15 amino acids. V lost 6 bases and J lost 4; bases outside the gene matches: 1. Written as DNA, the CDR3 is TGTGCCAGCAGGGGACTAGCGGGAGGTTACAATGAGCAGTTCTTC. Amino acid sequence: CASRGLAGGYNEQFF.

V is TRBV7-9 and J is TRBJ1-6, with 11 bases matching TRBD1. This CDR3 is built from 17 residues. Germline loops: CDR1 SEHNR, CDR2 FQNEAQ (reference sequence). Trimming cost V 5 bases and J 11 bases; bases outside gene matches: 14. For the CDR3, the DNA is TGTGCCAGCAGCCCACCCTCTCTCCGGGACAGGGGGACACCCCTCCACTTT. It is translated as CASSPPSLRDRGTPLHF.

This clone occurred once. The CDR3 sequence: CASSPGQPLTGGYTF. CDR3 coding DNA: TGCGCCAGCAGCCCGGGACAGCCGCTCACGGGCGGCTACACCTTC. The chain uses TRBV5-1 and TRBJ1-2, with TRBD1 matching over 7 bases. The germline V gene has CDR1 SGHRS and CDR2 YFSETQ. The CDR3 extends over 15 amino acids. V lost 4 bases, J lost 8 bases, and 14 bases stayed unmatched.

CDR3 protein: CASRGRWNEKLFF. The CDR3, as DNA: TGTGCCAGCAGGGGCAGATGGAATGAAAAACTGTTTTTT. The genes are TRBV6-5 and TRBJ1-4; D call uncertain. The CDR3 contains 13 residues. Trimming left V 6 bases short and J 5 bases short, with 10 bases between. Germline V lookup: CDR1 MNHEY, CDR2 SVGAGI.

CDR3 sequence reads: CASSHGGRRGYTF. The CDR3 DNA sequence: TGTGCCAGCAGCCACGGGGGGCGCCGGGGCTACACCTTC. The chain joins TRBV7-8 to TRBJ1-2, with TRBD1 as a possible D gene (6 bases). Germline CDR1 and CDR2: SGHVS and FQNEAQ. The CDR3 covers 13 residues. Trimming left V 5 bases short and J 8 bases short, with 15 bases between.

A few counts support this clone. The chain is built from TRBV2 and TRBJ1-3, with D perhaps TRBD1 (5 bases). The CDR3 is made up of 14 amino acids. Trimming left V 6 bases short and J 3 bases short, with 12 bases between. In germline, CDR1 is SNHLY, CDR2 FYNNEI. CDR3 in DNA: TGTGCCAGCAGGGGACTGGGTTTTGGAAACACCATATATTTT. This sequence encodes CASRGLGFGNTIYF.

The rearrangement uses TRBV30 and TRBJ1-1; D may be TRBD1 (6 bases). The CDR3 contains 14 residues. Germline V gene lookup returns CDR1 GTSNPN and CDR2 SVGIG (reference sequence). V was shortened by 0 bases and J by 5 bases, with 13 bases between the two germline ends. DNA for the CDR3: TGTGCCTGGAGTGTACCAGGGGCTAAGACTGAAGCTTTCTTT. This codes for CAWSVPGAKTEAFF.

The chain employs TRBV5-1 and TRBJ1-2; TRBD1 matches at 9 bases. The CDR3 is 15 amino acids. Germline assignment: CDR1 SGHRS and CDR2 YFSETQ. Unmatched junction bases numbered 8, after V lost 3 bases and J lost 5 bases. The CDR3 here is CASSSKSGQGYGYTF. The CDR3 DNA is TGCGCCAGCAGCTCCAAGTCGGGACAGGGATATGGCTACACCTTC.

J is TRBJ1-4 and V is TRBV5-6, with 10 nucleotides matching TRBD1. The CDR3 has 15 amino acids. Germline V gene sequence: CDR1 SGHDT, CDR2 YYEEEE. V was pared by 0 bases and J by 8 bases, with 4 bases of the junction left unmatched. The CDR3 is CASSLGGTGDEKLFF. For the CDR3, the DNA is TGTGCCAGCAGCTTGGGTGGGACAGGGGACGAAAAACTGTTTTTT. Supplemented by reference TRBV5-6 and TRBJ1-4, the full variable domain reads DAGVTQSPTHLIKTRGQQVTLRCSPKSGHDTVSWYQQALGQGPQFIFQYYEEEERQRGNFPDRFSGHQFPNYSSELNVNALLLGDSALYLCASSLGGTGDEKLFFGSGTQLSVL.

The genes are TRBV6-5 and TRBJ1-1; weak D call: TRBD1 (5 bases). The ends were cut back, 0 bases at V and 6 bases at J, with 14 bases in the middle. The V gene's germline CDR1 is MNHEY and CDR2 SVGAGI. The CDR3 is 15 amino acids. CDR3 residues: CASSYSSRDGAEAFF. CDR3 DNA sequence: TGTGCCAGCAGTTACTCGAGCAGGGATGGCGCTGAAGCTTTCTTT.

The rearrangement links TRBV18 to TRBJ2-1; D is unresolved. The CDR3 sequence is 15 residues long. Trimming cost V 3 bases and J 0 bases, with 9 bases left between them. Looked up from germline, CDR1 is KGHSH and CDR2 is LQKENI. CDR3 region: CASSPIESSYNEQFF. As DNA, the CDR3 is TGTGCCAGCTCACCGATCGAGAGCTCCTACAATGAGCAGTTCTTC.

The V and J genes are TRBV5-6 and TRBJ1-4; 10 nucleotides match TRBD1. With 4 bases clipped from V and 5 bases from J, the junction kept 11 bases outside the gene matches. This CDR3 is built from 17 residues. Germline lookup yields CDR1 SGHDT and CDR2 YYEEEE. CDR3 loop: CASSMTGGGLSNEKLFF. The CDR3 DNA follows: TGTGCCAGCAGCATGACAGGGGGCGGCCTTTCAAATGAAAAACTGTTTTTT.